One and the same sample provided the 3 T cell receptor beta chains below, sequenced in a study of control samples from healthy donors and cancer patients. Some clones are missing from TCRdb's copy, which holds only in-frame ones; the method was immunoSEQ multiplex PCR. The sample lists 95,000 to 130,000 clones, over 90% occurring once. The source material was blood. These receptors all come from a man between 25 and 39 years old in good health.

This clone appeared once. At one boundary the junction diverges from the germline segment, which might be a read error. This chain links TRBV27 with TRBJ1-1; D is perhaps TRBD1 (6 bases). In germline, CDR1 is MNHEY, CDR2 SMNVEV (reference sequence). There are 13 residues in the CDR3. CDR3 loop: CSSSPTPGVLAFF. CDR3 DNA sequence: TGTTCCAGCAGTCCGACTCCAGGGGTACTAGCTTTCTTT.

The V gene is TRBV7-8, the J gene TRBJ2-1, with D perhaps matching TRBD1 or TRBD2 (7 bases each). CDR1 is SGHVS and CDR2 is FQNEAQ in the germline V gene. CDR3 size: 16 residues. The V and J ends lost 5 bases and 6 bases respectively, with 20 bases between them. CDR3 sequence: CASSTTSGRGRNEQFF. The CDR3, as DNA: TGTGCCAGCAGCACCACCTCTGGGAGGGGGCGCAATGAGCAGTTCTTC.

The rearrangement uses TRBV6-5 and TRBJ2-3; 9 bases fit TRBD1. The germline CDR1 and CDR2 sequences are MNHEY and SVGAGI. After removal of 6 bases from V and 3 bases from J, the junction contained 4 bases not matched to a gene. The length of the CDR3 is 14 residues. The CDR3 DNA follows: TGTGCCAGCAGAAGGACAGGGGCAACAGATACGCAGTATTTT. It encodes CASRRTGATDTQYF.